These T cell receptor beta chains were read from a single sample in a study of T cells in Graves' hyperthyroidism and ophthalmopathy. TCRdb reanalysed the multiplex PCR reads using MiXCR and keeps one entry per CDR3 protein. The sample records 600,000 or so distinct CDR3 sequences, 13% to 15% being singletons. The sequenced material came from blood. These TCRs come from a woman aged 45-60 years with Graves' ophthalmopathy. Each CDR3 is given with its conserved first and last residue. D genes are given only for firm matches.

cdr3_aa d_call v_call
CASSVDRGDTQYF - TRBV4-3
CSGIPTGYGYTF - TRBV20-1
CASSRTGVWGSTDTQYF TRBD1 TRBV9
CAISDSRVDTQYF - TRBV10-3
CASSLGGEGYNEQFF TRBD2 TRBV5-6
CASSEGQGKWGGEKLFF TRBD1 TRBV7-8
CASSGRGAWETQYF - TRBV14
CASSLAVADEQFF - TRBV5-1
CASSYLGSYEQYF - TRBV6-2/TRBV6-3
CASSRTVSNQPQHF - TRBV28
CASSLVFVTSGREGTDTQYF TRBD2 TRBV28
CASSPLSGSHTF - TRBV18
CAWSYGLAGVTYEQYF TRBD2 TRBV30
CASGRTTEISNQPQHF - TRBV12-5
CSARDRAGQNIQYF - TRBV20-1
CASSLVIGLAGLNYEQYF TRBD2 TRBV28
CASSLSIGPAGYNEQFF - TRBV27
CASSEGPTHWNSPLHF - TRBV2
CASSLSYRELNGYTF - TRBV27
CASSRRQVNQPQHF - TRBV28
CASGDWTSGELFF - TRBV27
CASSSTGPIYGYTF TRBD1 TRBV7-2
CASSLAFPGSDEQFF - TRBV5-1
CAWQLQALSGNTIYF - TRBV30
CASSLGTMAPYQETQYF - TRBV7-9
CASSNGQGLTQYF TRBD1 TRBV6-2/TRBV6-3
CASNLSSGRATGELFF TRBD2 TRBV6-1
CASSQGIYGYTF - TRBV3-1
CASSSTGRSPSNYGYTF - TRBV28
CASSPSGRAVPDTQYF TRBD2 TRBV18
CASTLIGQGGRNEQIF - TRBV12-3/TRBV12-4
CASSPISGANSGNTIYF - TRBV18
CASSLGGFLRNEQFF - TRBV5-1
CSVEGGTSGSYNEQFF TRBD2 TRBV29-1
CSARGQNYEQYF TRBD1 TRBV20-1
CASSQTGQLNQPQHF TRBD1 TRBV3-1
CASSLARYGTSEAFF - TRBV7-9
CASSHSETSPNAQYF TRBD2 TRBV7-2
CASRDRVDEQFF TRBD1 TRBV6-1
CASSQLKETQYF - TRBV12-3/TRBV12-4
CASRPDQGASQETQYF TRBD1 TRBV5-1
CSASKRAEGEQYF - TRBV20-1
CASSFGRGLVGELFF TRBD1 TRBV12-3/TRBV12-4
CAISEGTEKETQYF - TRBV10-3
CASSVGDRDYEQYF TRBD1 TRBV9
CASSLRGQLNQPQHF TRBD1 TRBV7-2
CASSDGLAGVDEQFF TRBD2 TRBV11-2
CASIGAWNTEALF - TRBV19
CASRPRTSGSETQYF TRBD2 TRBV6-1
CASSQAADRDTQYF - TRBV4-2
CASSLAGTSGRAFSYNEQFF TRBD2 TRBV7-9
CATGQAENIQYF TRBD1 TRBV12-3/TRBV12-4
CASRPGTEPNTGELFF TRBD1 TRBV12-3/TRBV12-4
CASSYEDNLYEQYF - TRBV6-2/TRBV6-3
CASSFRQNSQPQHF - TRBV5-6
CASSGLARETQYF - TRBV19